This T cell receptor beta chain was recovered during a study of T-cell memory formation after mild COVID-19. For the study at large: Largely, TCR clusters stayed within a single donor.

This CDR3 has 14 residues. V shed 5 bases and J shed 4 bases, with 11 bases lying between them. About this clonotype: Its antigen is still unknown.

Notes on the study in general: While clones contracting from day 15 to 85 were balanced between CD4 and CD8, later expanders leaned CD4+. Among clones peaking at day 37 in the second wave, SARS-CoV-2 specificity remained unconfirmed.

TCRdb reprocessed the 5' RACE reads via MiXCR and lists one record per CDR3 protein. The sample has around 410,000 distinct CDR3 sequences, around a quarter seen once. Sequenced material: PBMCs or a T cell subset sorted from them (not recorded which). This chain joins TRBV12-3 or TRBV12-4 and TRBJ2-2, with D perhaps TRBD1 (5 bases). This receptor was identified in an adult woman who had mild COVID-19 (a few samples of this study predate the infection). Cell type and time point are not known. CDR3 in DNA: TGTGCCAGCAGTCCCGACAGTTTCACCGGGGAGCTGTTTTTT. Translation: CASSPDSFTGELFF.